These T cell receptor beta chains were read from a single sample in a study of blood T cells in healthy people across ages. One entry per CDR3 protein, called by TCRdb with MiXCR from the 5' RACE reads. There are over a million distinct CDR3 sequences in the sample; around 43% occur only once, and under 20% lies in the top ten. Source material: blood. These receptors were obtained from an older woman in good health. Each CDR3 is given with its conserved first and last residue. The D gene is left open where the match is weak. Only part of the rows carry a size: once, few, many, or a class if the clone is expanded.

.	.	TRBV18	TRBJ2-1	TGTGCCAGCTCACCACCGGGACGACTACTGAATGAGCAGTTCTTC	CASSPPGRLLNEQFF
few	.	TRBV20-1	TRBJ2-7	TGCAGTGCTAGCCCAGGACCCCTGAACGAGCAGTACTTC	CSASPGPLNEQYF
.	TRBD2	TRBV20-1	TRBJ2-1	TGCAGTGCCTCTGGACTAGCGGGAGCCAGAGAGCAGTTCTTC	CSASGLAGAREQFF
few	TRBD2	TRBV27	TRBJ2-5	TGTGCCAGCAAGCCCAGCGGGAGAGCGGAGACCCAGTACTTC	CASKPSGRAETQYF
few	.	TRBV12-3/TRBV12-4	TRBJ2-7	TGTGCCAGCAACCCGTATGGGTTGCCCTACGAGCAGTACTTC	CASNPYGLPYEQYF
few	TRBD2	TRBV27	TRBJ2-3	TGTGCCAGCAGTTACTGGCGGGAGGGCACAGATACGCAGTATTTT	CASSYWREGTDTQYF
few	TRBD2	TRBV6-5	TRBJ2-1	TGTGCCAGCAGCCGCGTTTTAGCGGGACACAATGAGCAGTTCTTC	CASSRVLAGHNEQFF
.	TRBD2	TRBV20-1	TRBJ2-7	TGCAGTGCTCTCAGCGGGGTCTACGAGCAGTACTTC	CSALSGVYEQYF
.	.	TRBV4-1	TRBJ2-7	TGCGCCAGCAGCCATCCTCAAGCGGCCGGGCGGAACTACGAGCAGTACTTC	CASSHPQAAGRNYEQYF
few	TRBD1	TRBV15	TRBJ2-3	TGTGCCACCAGCAGAAGGACAGGGGTATCAGATACGCAGTATTTT	CATSRRTGVSDTQYF
.	.	TRBV12-3/TRBV12-4	TRBJ2-1	TGTGCCAGCAGCTTGCAAATGACGATGCGTGATGAGCAGTTCTTC	CASSLQMTMRDEQFF
few	.	TRBV15	TRBJ2-7	TGTGCCACCAGCAGGGGCGGGGATGCCTACGAGCAGTACTTC	CATSRGGDAYEQYF
.	.	TRBV2	TRBJ2-6	TGTGCCAGCGTATACTCTGGGGCCAACGTCCTGACTTTC	CASVYSGANVLTF
.	.	TRBV12-3/TRBV12-4	TRBJ1-2	TGTGCCAGCAGCCCGGGACGGATTAATGGCTACACCTTC	CASSPGRINGYTF
.	.	TRBV5-6	TRBJ2-3	TGTGCCAGCACGGTGGGGGCAGCAGATACGCAGTATTTT	CASTVGAADTQYF
many	TRBD2	TRBV6-6	TRBJ2-7	TGTGCCAGCAGTACCTCCGGGACTAGCTACGAGCAGTACTTC	CASSTSGTSYEQYF
.	TRBD2	TRBV5-4	TRBJ2-4	TGTGCCAGCAGCTTGGTAGCGGGGCCGGTCGAGAGGAACATTCAGTACTTC	CASSLVAGPVERNIQYF
.	.	TRBV7-2	TRBJ2-5	TGTGCCAGCAGCTTAGGCCCAGGTTATGGCAATGAGCAGTACTTC	CASSLGPGYGNEQYF
few	.	TRBV24-1	TRBJ2-5	TGTGCCACCAGTGACCCGACAGGTCAAGAGACCCAGTACTTC	CATSDPTGQETQYF
.	TRBD1	TRBV9	TRBJ2-7	TGTGCCAGCAGCGGGACAGGGGGCGACGCCTACGAGCAGTACTTC	CASSGTGGDAYEQYF
few	TRBD2	TRBV6-1	TRBJ2-7	TGTGCCAGCAGGATCACTAGCGGGAGCTACGAGCAGTACTTC	CASRITSGSYEQYF
.	TRBD1	TRBV20-1	TRBJ2-1	TGCAGTGCTAGGTCAGCGACAGGGGTCCACAATGAGCAGTTCTTC	CSARSATGVHNEQFF
few	TRBD2	TRBV28	TRBJ2-1	TGTGCCAGCACCTCAGAAGGGACTAGCGCGTGGAATGAGCAGTTCTTC	CASTSEGTSAWNEQFF
few	.	TRBV7-2	TRBJ1-5	TGTGCCAGCAGCTTAGCTGCCTATAGCAATCAGCCCCAGCATTTT	CASSLAAYSNQPQHF
few	.	TRBV25-1	TRBJ2-3	TGTGCCAGCAGTGATCCCAGGCTAGCGTTTGCAGATACGCAGTATTTT	CASSDPRLAFADTQYF
.	.	TRBV5-5	TRBJ2-1	TGTGCCAGCAGCTTGGAGAACGACTTCTACAATGAGCAGTTCTTC	CASSLENDFYNEQFF
.	TRBD2	TRBV9	TRBJ2-6	TGTGCCAGCAGCGTAGGTGGTAGCGGGTTCTCTGGGGCCAACGTCCTGACTTTC	CASSVGGSGFSGANVLTF
few	TRBD2	TRBV10-3	TRBJ2-5	TGTGCCATCAGCGACCCGAGGGCGGGGGGTGAGACCCAGTACTTC	CAISDPRAGGETQYF
once	TRBD1	TRBV10-3	TRBJ2-5	TGTGCCATCAGTCACGGGACAGCGAACCTCTATCGGGAGACCCAGTACTTC	CAISHGTANLYRETQYF
many	.	TRBV29-1	TRBJ2-4	TGCAGCGTTGCGTATTCCAGCAGACTCCTAGCCAAAAACATTCAGTACTTC	CSVAYSSRLLAKNIQYF
.	.	TRBV7-2	TRBJ1-5	TGTGCCAGCAGCTCCGACCGCGGGCCCCAGCATTTT	CASSSDRGPQHF
few	.	TRBV2	TRBJ1-1	TGTGCCAGCAGTGGTGGCTTGAACACTGAAGCTTTCTTT	CASSGGLNTEAFF
few	TRBD1	TRBV29-1	TRBJ2-3	TGCAGCCCCCGGGACAGCGTAACAGATACGCAGTATTTT	CSPRDSVTDTQYF
.	.	TRBV27	TRBJ1-2	TGTGCCAGCAGTTTTAGTTTTCAGTATGGCTACACCTTC	CASSFSFQYGYTF
few	.	TRBV5-1	TRBJ1-2	TGCGCCAGCAGCTCCCTGGACGGCTTCTATGGCTACACCTTC	CASSSLDGFYGYTF
many	TRBD1	TRBV29-1	TRBJ2-5	TGCAGCGTTGGACAGGGGCGTTCGGAGACCCAGTACTTC	CSVGQGRSETQYF
.	.	TRBV20-1	TRBJ2-7	TGCAGTGCTAGGGCACTCACAGGTCCTTACGAGCAGTACTTC	CSARALTGPYEQYF
few	.	TRBV20-1	TRBJ1-2	TGCAGTGCGCAGCCATATACATTAGCTAACTATGGCTACACCTTC	CSAQPYTLANYGYTF
.	.	TRBV14	TRBJ1-1	TGTGCCAGCAGCCAGGTTACGGGGGCTGAAGCTTTCTTT	CASSQVTGAEAFF
.	TRBD1	TRBV6-2/TRBV6-3	TRBJ2-1	TGTGCCAGCAGTTACGAGACCGGGACAGGGGGGTTTTACAATGAGCAGTTCTTC	CASSYETGTGGFYNEQFF
once	.	TRBV27	TRBJ1-5	TGTGCCAGCAGTTTAAGCAGCTATAGCAGTCAGCCCCAGCATTTT	CASSLSSYSSQPQHF
.	.	TRBV4-1	TRBJ1-1	TGCGCCAGCAGCCAAGATGGCCAGTTGAAAGCTTTCTTT	CASSQDGQLKAFF
few	.	TRBV27	TRBJ2-3	TGTGCCAGCAGAAATCCAGATACGCAGTATTTT	CASRNPDTQYF
.	.	TRBV20-1	TRBJ1-1	TGCAGTGCTAGGACAGACATTATGAACACTGAAGCTTTCTTT	CSARTDIMNTEAFF
.	TRBD2	TRBV6-5	TRBJ2-1	TGTGCCAGCAGTCTTCTAGCGGGAGGGCCTCCGAATGAGCAGTTCTTC	CASSLLAGGPPNEQFF
.	.	TRBV27	TRBJ2-1	TGTGCCAGCAGTTATGAGATTAGCTCCTACAATGAGCAGTTCTTC	CASSYEISSYNEQFF
.	TRBD2	TRBV20-1	TRBJ2-4	TGCAGTGCTAGAGATTCGGGAGGGAGTGGCATTCAGTACTTC	CSARDSGGSGIQYF
few	.	TRBV24-1	TRBJ2-3	TGTGCCACCAGTGACCGAGCGGCTCCCGGCACAGATACGCAGTATTTT	CATSDRAAPGTDTQYF
.	.	TRBV14	TRBJ2-1	TGTGCCAGCAGCCAGCCCAAAGGGCTAATCACCTACAATGAGCAGTTCTTC	CASSQPKGLITYNEQFF
few	TRBD1	TRBV29-1	TRBJ2-6	TGCAGCGTCGGACAGGGGGGCCTAGGGGCCAACGTCCTGACTTTC	CSVGQGGLGANVLTF
few	TRBD2	TRBV28	TRBJ2-5	TGTGCCAGCAGTCCCACGGCGGGAGCCGGGCCGTACCAAGAGACCCAGTACTTC	CASSPTAGAGPYQETQYF
.	.	TRBV4-2	TRBJ2-3	TGTGCCAGCAGCCAAGATTCCGGCAGCCTAGATACGCAGTATTTT	CASSQDSGSLDTQYF
.	.	TRBV7-3	TRBJ1-1	TGTGCCAGCAGTGCGGTCGGGAGCACTGAAGCTTTCTTT	CASSAVGSTEAFF
.	.	TRBV5-1	TRBJ2-5	TGCGCCAGCAGCTCAAGTTACGGGGCAGCCTACGGGCAGTACTTC	CASSSSYGAAYGQYF